A single sample gave rise to the 2 T cell receptor beta chains below, sequenced in a study of control samples from healthy donors and cancer patients. Some clones are missing from TCRdb's copy, which holds only in-frame ones; the method was immunoSEQ multiplex PCR. The sample lists 250,000 to 300,000 clones; about 80% were seen once. The sequenced sample was PBMCs. These receptors all come from a woman in her sixties with lung cancer.

This chain links TRBV7-9 with TRBJ2-4; D ambiguous. Trimming stripped 5 bases from V and 5 bases from J, with 13 bases between. From germline, CDR1 is SEHNR and CDR2 FQNEAQ (reference sequence). The CDR3 loop spans 14 amino acids. CDR3 in amino acids: CASSPVGVQNIQYF. CDR3 coding DNA: TGTGCCAGCAGCCCAGTCGGAGTCCAAAACATTCAGTACTTC.

This sequence joins TRBV20-1 and TRBJ2-5; 10 nucleotides match TRBD2. The CDR3 is 16 amino acids. Germline CDR1 DFQATT, CDR2 SNEGSKA (reference sequence). After removal of 3 bases from V and 4 bases from J, the junction contained 11 bases not matched to a gene. In nucleotides, the CDR3 is TGCAGTGCTAGTGAAGCGGGAGGGCCGGTAATAGAGACCCAGTACTTC. Encoded protein: CSASEAGGPVIETQYF.